These T cell receptor beta chains were read from a single sample in a study of T cells in Graves' hyperthyroidism and ophthalmopathy. TCRdb redid the calling of the multiplex PCR reads with MiXCR, one entry per CDR3 protein. The sample includes 500,000 to 750,000 distinct CDR3 sequences, around 14% of them seen just once. Sample: blood. The receptors were sampled from a woman between 18 and 29 years old with Graves' ophthalmopathy. The CDR3 runs from the conserved cysteine through the conserved F or W. D genes are given only for firm matches. Only part of the rows carry a size: once, few, many, or a class if the clone is expanded.

>many|TRBJ2-7|TRBV12-3/TRBV12-4|.
TGTGCCAGCAGTGGGGGCCCTGAGAACGAGCAGTACTTC
CASSGGPENEQYF
>many|TRBJ2-5|TRBV6-1|.
TGTGCCAGCAGCCAGACTAGTTTACAGACCCAGTACTTC
CASSQTSLQTQYF
>few|TRBJ2-2|TRBV6-1|.
TGTGCCAGCTATCCTGGGAGGACCTTCACCGGGGAGCTGTTTTTT
CASYPGRTFTGELFF
>.|TRBJ1-3|TRBV7-6|.
TGTGCCAGCAGCCCCCCTTCAGGACAGGGAAACACCATATATTTT
CASSPPSGQGNTIYF
>many|TRBJ2-3|TRBV2|TRBD2
TGTGCCAGCAGCGATGGGCCCTCCGCCAGCGGGGGTAGCACAGATACGCAGTATTTT
CASSDGPSASGGSTDTQYF
>many|TRBJ1-5|TRBV6-1|TRBD1
TGTGCCAGCGGAACCCAGGGGGATAGCAATCAGCCCCAGCATTTT
CASGTQGDSNQPQHF
>many|TRBJ1-5|TRBV12-3/TRBV12-4|TRBD1
TGTGCCAGCAGGACAGGGGTTCACCAGCCCCAGCATTTT
CASRTGVHQPQHF
>.|TRBJ2-2|TRBV29-1|TRBD1
TGCAGCGTCGGATCCCCTCCGGGACAGGCAACCGGGGAGCTGTTTTTT
CSVGSPPGQATGELFF
>many|TRBJ2-3|TRBV12-3/TRBV12-4|TRBD1
TGTGCCAGCAGTTGGTGGGGGGGGACAGGGCGCGCAGATACGCAGTATTTT
CASSWWGGTGRADTQYF
>.|TRBJ2-2|TRBV5-5|.
TGTGCCAGCAGCTGGCGCCGGGACGGCACCGGGGAGCTGTTTTTT
CASSWRRDGTGELFF
>.|TRBJ2-7|TRBV12-3/TRBV12-4|.
TGTGCCACCAGTGGGAGGACAGTCTACGAGCAGTACTTC
CATSGRTVYEQYF
>many|TRBJ2-2|TRBV13|.
TGTGCCAGCAGCCGCTCTAGGGCCGGGGAGCTGTTTTTT
CASSRSRAGELFF
>once|TRBJ1-1|TRBV19|.
TGTGCCAGTAGCTTTGCGGCAGACGAGGTCACTGAAGCTTTCTTT
CASSFAADEVTEAFF
>few|TRBJ2-3|TRBV7-8|.
TGTGCCAGCAGCAGCGAGGGGGGGCAGTCTAGCACAGATACGCAGTATTTT
CASSSEGGQSSTDTQYF
>few|TRBJ2-3|TRBV7-9|TRBD1
TGTGCCAGCAGCTTAGGATTACTCGGGACAGGGGGCCTCACAGATACGCAGTATTTT
CASSLGLLGTGGLTDTQYF
>.|TRBJ2-5|TRBV12-3/TRBV12-4|.
TGTGCCAGCAGTTTGGACGGAGGGCCAGAGACCCAGTACTTC
CASSLDGGPETQYF
>many|TRBJ2-1|TRBV5-6|TRBD2
TGTGCCAGCAGTCCTCTAGCGGGGGACTACAATGAGCAGTTCTTC
CASSPLAGDYNEQFF
>many|TRBJ2-7|TRBV20-1|.
TGCAGTGCTACGGGAGAGGAACCCTACGAGCAGTACTTC
CSATGEEPYEQYF
>.|TRBJ2-2|TRBV7-9|.
TGTGCCAGCAGCTTCCCAGGTCTTCTAGGGAACACCGGGGAGCTGTTTTTT
CASSFPGLLGNTGELFF
>many|TRBJ2-7|TRBV20-1|TRBD1
TGCAGTGCTTTGGCCGCGACAGGGGCTTCCTACGAGCAGTACTTC
CSALAATGASYEQYF
>.|TRBJ2-7|TRBV19|TRBD1
TGTGCCAGTAGTATTGGGGACAGGGGGTGGTACGAGCAGTACTTC
CASSIGDRGWYEQYF
>.|TRBJ1-4|TRBV18|.
TGTGCCAGCTCACCACCCACCGCGGAAAAACTGTTTTTT
CASSPPTAEKLFF
>many|TRBJ2-1|TRBV5-1|TRBD2
TGCGCCAGCAGCTCTCTAGCGGGGGCGCCCCCCAATGAGCAGTTCTTC
CASSSLAGAPPNEQFF
>few|TRBJ2-1|TRBV11-3|TRBD2
TGTGCCAGCAGCTTGGGATGGCGGGAGGGCCTTTACAATGAGCAGTTCTTC
CASSLGWREGLYNEQFF
>many|TRBJ1-1|TRBV6-1|.
TGTGCCAGCAGACAGGGATGGGACACTGAAGCTTTCTTT
CASRQGWDTEAFF
>many|TRBJ1-1|TRBV30|.
TGTGCCTGGAGCCAGGACATCCTGAACACTGAAGCTTTCTTT
CAWSQDILNTEAFF
>few|TRBJ2-7|TRBV6-1|TRBD1
TGTGCCAGCAGAGGACAGGCTTCTCTGGACGAGCAGTACTTC
CASRGQASLDEQYF
>many|TRBJ2-5|TRBV5-1|.
TGCGCCAGCAGCTTGGCCGGAACCGAGGGGGAGACCCAGTACTTC
CASSLAGTEGETQYF
>few|TRBJ2-1|TRBV9|TRBD2
TGTGCCAGCAGCGCCTCCGGGACTAGCGGGAGGGATGAGCAGTTCTTC
CASSASGTSGRDEQFF
>many|TRBJ2-1|TRBV10-3|.
TGTGCCATCAGTGAGTCGACAGGCGGCTCCTACAATGAGCAGTTCTTC
CAISESTGGSYNEQFF
>many|TRBJ2-7|TRBV20-1|.
TGCAGTGCTAGAGATGGACGGACCTACGAGCAGTACTTC
CSARDGRTYEQYF
>.|TRBJ1-2|TRBV25-1|TRBD1
TGTGCCAGCAGTGGCTGGACAGGGGGCGCACGTGGCTACACCTTC
CASSGWTGGARGYTF
>many|TRBJ2-7|TRBV6-1|TRBD1
TGTGCCAGCAGTGAAGCTTATTGGACAGGGCTCTACGAGCAGTACTTC
CASSEAYWTGLYEQYF
>.|TRBJ2-2|TRBV6-1|.
TGTGCCAGCAGTGGGACAGACACCGGGGAGCTGTTTTTT
CASSGTDTGELFF